This T cell receptor beta chain derives from a study of T cells in women clearing cervical HPV infection. Study summary: Controls gave blood once infection was undetectable; cases at lesion identification. With HLA typing for only a few women, HLA confounding remains possible. Findings and caveats of the study: CIN3+ cases had significantly higher TCR richness than controls; evenness did not differ. TRBV6-7 relative abundance averaged roughly 0.099% in cases and 0.16% in controls.

The germline CDR1 and CDR2 sequences are SEHNR and FQNEAQ (reference sequence). Losses at the gene ends were 1 base for V and 6 bases for J; bases not matched to a gene: 5. This CDR3 comprises 14 residues. Using immunoSEQ multiplex PCR, the repertoire was profiled, and TCRdb retains in-frame clones only, with some absent. The ten most abundant clones cover around a sixth of a sample with 25,000 to 30,000 clones. Comment on this clone: The antigen remains undetermined. The CDR3 goes on 3 residues after the read ends, and that part is filled in from the germline J gene.

Specimen: blood buffy coat. The V call is TRBV7-9, the J call TRBJ1-2, with 7 bases aligning to TRBD1. The source of this sequence is a woman aged 18 to 75 with a cervical HPV16 infection that either progressed to CIN3+ or cleared (not recorded which). The CDR3 DNA, read in part, is TGTGCCAGCAGCTTAGTAGGGGGCGGGCATGGC. Translating it yields CASSLVGGGHG. The full-length CDR3 reads as CASSLVGGGHGYTF.